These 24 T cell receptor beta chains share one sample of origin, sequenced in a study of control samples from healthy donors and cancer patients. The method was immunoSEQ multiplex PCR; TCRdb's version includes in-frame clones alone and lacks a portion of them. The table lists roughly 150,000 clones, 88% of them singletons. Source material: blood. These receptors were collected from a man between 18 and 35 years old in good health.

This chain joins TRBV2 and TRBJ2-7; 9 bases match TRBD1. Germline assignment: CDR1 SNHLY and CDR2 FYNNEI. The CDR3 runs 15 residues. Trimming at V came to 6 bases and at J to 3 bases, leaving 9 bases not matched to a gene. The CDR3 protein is CASRTGTGNHYEQYF. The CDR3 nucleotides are TGTGCCAGCAGGACGGGGACAGGGAATCACTACGAGCAGTACTTC.

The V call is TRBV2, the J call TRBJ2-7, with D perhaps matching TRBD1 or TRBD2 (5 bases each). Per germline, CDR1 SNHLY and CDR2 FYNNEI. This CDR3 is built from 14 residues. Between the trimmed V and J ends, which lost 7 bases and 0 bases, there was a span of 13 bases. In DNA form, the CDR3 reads TGTGCCAGCATACTTCGGGGCTACTCCTACGAGCAGTACTTC. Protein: CASILRGYSYEQYF.

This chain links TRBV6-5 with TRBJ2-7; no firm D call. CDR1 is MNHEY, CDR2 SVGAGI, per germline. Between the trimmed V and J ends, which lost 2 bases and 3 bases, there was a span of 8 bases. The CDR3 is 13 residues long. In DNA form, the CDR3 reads TGTGCCAGCAGTTACGTGACCTTCTACGAGCAGTACTTC. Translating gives CASSYVTFYEQYF.

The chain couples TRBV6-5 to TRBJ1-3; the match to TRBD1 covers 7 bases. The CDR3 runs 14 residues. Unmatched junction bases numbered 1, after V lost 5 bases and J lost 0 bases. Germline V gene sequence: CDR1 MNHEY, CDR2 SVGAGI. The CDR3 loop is CASSRDSSGNTIYF. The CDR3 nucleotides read TGTGCCAGCAGTAGGGACAGCTCTGGAAACACCATATATTTT.

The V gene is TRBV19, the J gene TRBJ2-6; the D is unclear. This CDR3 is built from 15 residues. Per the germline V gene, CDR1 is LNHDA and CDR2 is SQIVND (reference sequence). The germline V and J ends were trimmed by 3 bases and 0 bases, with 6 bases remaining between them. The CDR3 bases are TGTGCCAGTAGTATTTTGGACTCTGGGGCCAACGTCCTGACTTTC. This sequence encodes CASSILDSGANVLTF.

The CDR3 DNA reads as TGTGCCAGCAGTCGAGGGACTTACGAGCAGTACTTC. Protein sequence: CASSRGTYEQYF. The V and J genes are TRBV6-5 and TRBJ2-7, with a possible D match to TRBD2 (6 bases). The length of the CDR3 is 12 residues. CDR1 and CDR2 (germline): MNHEY, SVGAGI. The V and J ends lost 5 bases and 4 bases respectively, with 9 bases between them.

The CDR3 loop is CASSSVSYGYTF. In nucleotides, the CDR3 is TGTGCCAGCAGTTCCGTCTCCTATGGCTACACCTTC. V usage is TRBV28 and J usage is TRBJ1-2, with D hard to call. CDR3 length: 12 amino acids. Germline CDR1 reads MDHEN; CDR2 reads SYDVKM. Trimming pared 4 bases from V and 4 bases from J, leaving 7 bases between.

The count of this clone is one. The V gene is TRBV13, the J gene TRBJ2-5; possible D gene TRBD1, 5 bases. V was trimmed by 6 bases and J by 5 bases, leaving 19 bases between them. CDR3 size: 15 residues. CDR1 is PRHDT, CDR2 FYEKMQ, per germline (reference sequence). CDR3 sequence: CASSLTWSGMETQYF. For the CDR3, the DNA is TGTGCCAGCAGTCTCACTTGGTCAGGGATGGAGACCCAGTACTTC.

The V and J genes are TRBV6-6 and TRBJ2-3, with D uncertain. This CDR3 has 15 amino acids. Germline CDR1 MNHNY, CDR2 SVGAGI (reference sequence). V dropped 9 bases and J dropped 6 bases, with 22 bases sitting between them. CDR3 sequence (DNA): TGTGCCAGTCTCCCCGGGCCTATATTATGGGATACGCAGTATTTT. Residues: CASLPGPILWDTQYF.

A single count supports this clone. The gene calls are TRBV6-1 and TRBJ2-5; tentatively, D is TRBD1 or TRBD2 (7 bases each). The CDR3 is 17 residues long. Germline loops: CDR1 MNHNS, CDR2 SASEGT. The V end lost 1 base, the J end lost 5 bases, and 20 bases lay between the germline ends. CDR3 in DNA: TGTGCCAGCAGTGAAGAGGGGGCTAGCGGCCCTAGGGAGACCCAGTACTTC. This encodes CASSEEGASGPRETQYF.

The CDR3 nucleotides are TGTGCCAGCAGTTACTCGGGACAGCTTCTCGGAAACACCATATATTTT. Encoded protein: CASSYSGQLLGNTIYF. The rearrangement uses TRBV6-5 and TRBJ1-3, with 7 bases identical to TRBD1. V shed 0 bases, J shed 4 bases, and the junction held 6 bases outside the gene matches. CDR1 is MNHEY, CDR2 SVGAGI, per germline. The CDR3 runs 16 residues.

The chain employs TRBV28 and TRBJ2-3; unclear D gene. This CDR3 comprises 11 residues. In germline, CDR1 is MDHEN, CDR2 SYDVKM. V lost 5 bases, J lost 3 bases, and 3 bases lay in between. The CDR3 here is CASSATDTQYF. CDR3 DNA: TGTGCCAGCAGTGCTACAGATACGCAGTATTTT.

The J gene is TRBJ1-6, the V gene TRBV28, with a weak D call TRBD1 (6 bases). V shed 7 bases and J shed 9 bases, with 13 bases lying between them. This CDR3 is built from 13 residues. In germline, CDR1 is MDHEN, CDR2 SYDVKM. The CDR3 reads CASKGGTGSPLHF. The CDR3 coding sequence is TGTGCCAGCAAGGGGGGGACGGGTTCACCCCTCCACTTT.

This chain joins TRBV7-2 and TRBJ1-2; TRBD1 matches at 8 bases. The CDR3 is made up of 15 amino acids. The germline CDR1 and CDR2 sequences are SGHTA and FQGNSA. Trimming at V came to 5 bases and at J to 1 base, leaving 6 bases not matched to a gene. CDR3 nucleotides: TGTGCCAGCAGCAAAGGACAGGGCATTAACTATGGCTACACCTTC. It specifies CASSKGQGINYGYTF.

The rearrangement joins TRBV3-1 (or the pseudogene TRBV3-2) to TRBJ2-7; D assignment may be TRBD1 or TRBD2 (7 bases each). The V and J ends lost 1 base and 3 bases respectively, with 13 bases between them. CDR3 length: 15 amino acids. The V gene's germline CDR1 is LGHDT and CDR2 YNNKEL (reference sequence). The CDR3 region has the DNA TGTGCCAGCAGCCAAGGGGGAGGGGGCCTCTACGAGCAGTACTTC. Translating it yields CASSQGGGGLYEQYF.

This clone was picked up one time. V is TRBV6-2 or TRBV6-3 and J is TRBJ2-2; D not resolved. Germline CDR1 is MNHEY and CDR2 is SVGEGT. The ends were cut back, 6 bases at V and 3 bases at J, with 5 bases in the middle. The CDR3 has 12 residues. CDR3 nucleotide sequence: TGTGCCAGCAGCCCCTACACCGGGGAGCTGTTTTTT. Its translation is CASSPYTGELFF.

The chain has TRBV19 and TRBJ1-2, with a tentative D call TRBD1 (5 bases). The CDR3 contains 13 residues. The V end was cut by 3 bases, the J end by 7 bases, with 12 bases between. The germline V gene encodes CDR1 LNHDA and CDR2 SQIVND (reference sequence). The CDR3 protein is CASSMVGTAGYTF. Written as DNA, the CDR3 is TGTGCCAGTAGTATGGTCGGGACGGCTGGCTACACCTTC.

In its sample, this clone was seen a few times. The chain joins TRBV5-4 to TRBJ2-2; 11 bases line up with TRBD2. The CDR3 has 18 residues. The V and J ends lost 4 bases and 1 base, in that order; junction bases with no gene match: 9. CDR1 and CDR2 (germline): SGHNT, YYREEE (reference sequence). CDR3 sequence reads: CASSKTSGVPLNTGELFF. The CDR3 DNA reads TGTGCCAGCAGCAAGACTAGCGGGGTCCCCTTGAACACCGGGGAGCTGTTTTTT.

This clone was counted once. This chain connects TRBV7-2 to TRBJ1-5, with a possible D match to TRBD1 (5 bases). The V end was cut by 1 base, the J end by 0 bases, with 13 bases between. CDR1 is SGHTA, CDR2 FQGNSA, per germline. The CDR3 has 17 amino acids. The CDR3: CASSLGIGTYSNQPQHF. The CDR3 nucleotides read TGTGCCAGCAGCTTAGGGATAGGGACTTATAGCAATCAGCCCCAGCATTTT.

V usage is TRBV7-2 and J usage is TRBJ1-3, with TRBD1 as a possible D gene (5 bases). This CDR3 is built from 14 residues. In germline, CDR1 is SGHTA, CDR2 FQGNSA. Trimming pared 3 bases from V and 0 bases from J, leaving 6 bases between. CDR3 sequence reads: CASSFGGSGNTIYF. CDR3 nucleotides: TGTGCCAGCAGCTTTGGGGGCTCTGGAAACACCATATATTTT.

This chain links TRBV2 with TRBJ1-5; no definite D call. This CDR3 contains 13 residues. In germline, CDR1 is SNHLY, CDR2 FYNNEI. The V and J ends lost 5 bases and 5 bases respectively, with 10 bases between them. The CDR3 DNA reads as TGTGCCAGCAGTAGGCCGAATTATCAGCCCCAGCATTTT. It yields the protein CASSRPNYQPQHF.

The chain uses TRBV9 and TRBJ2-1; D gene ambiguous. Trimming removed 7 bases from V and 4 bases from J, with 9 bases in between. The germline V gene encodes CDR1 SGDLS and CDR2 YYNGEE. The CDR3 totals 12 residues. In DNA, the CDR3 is TGTGCCAGCGTCGCTACTTACAATGAGCAGTTCTTC. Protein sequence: CASVATYNEQFF.

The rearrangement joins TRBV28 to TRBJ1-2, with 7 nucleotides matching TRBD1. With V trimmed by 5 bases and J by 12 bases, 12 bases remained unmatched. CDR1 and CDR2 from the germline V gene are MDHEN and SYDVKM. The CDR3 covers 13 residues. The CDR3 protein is CASSGQEGLRNTF. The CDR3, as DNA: TGTGCCAGCAGTGGACAGGAGGGGCTGCGAAACACCTTC.

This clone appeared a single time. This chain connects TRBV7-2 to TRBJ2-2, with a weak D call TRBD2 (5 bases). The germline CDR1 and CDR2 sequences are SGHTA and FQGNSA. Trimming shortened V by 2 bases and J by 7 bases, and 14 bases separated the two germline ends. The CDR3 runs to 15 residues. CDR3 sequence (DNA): TGTGCCAGCAGCTTAAGCGTGATGGAGGACGGGGAGCTGTTTTTT. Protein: CASSLSVMEDGELFF.